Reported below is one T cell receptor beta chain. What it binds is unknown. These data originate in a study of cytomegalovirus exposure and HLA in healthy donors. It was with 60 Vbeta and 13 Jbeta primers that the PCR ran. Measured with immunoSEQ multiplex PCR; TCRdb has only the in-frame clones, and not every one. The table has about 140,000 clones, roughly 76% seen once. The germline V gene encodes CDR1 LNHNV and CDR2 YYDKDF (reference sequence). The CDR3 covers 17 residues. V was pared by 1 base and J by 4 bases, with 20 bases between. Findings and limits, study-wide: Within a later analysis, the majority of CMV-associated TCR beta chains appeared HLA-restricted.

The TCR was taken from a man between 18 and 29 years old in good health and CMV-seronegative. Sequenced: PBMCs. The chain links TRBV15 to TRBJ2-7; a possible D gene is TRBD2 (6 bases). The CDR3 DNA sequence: TGTGCCACCAGCAGAGGGGGCTTAGGAGGGCCTGGTTACGAGCAGTACTTC. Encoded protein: CATSRGGLGGPGYEQYF.